This T cell receptor beta chain was documented in a study of blood T cell repertoires in COVID-19. Assay used: immunoSEQ multiplex PCR; TCRdb lists only in-frame clones, some missing. The sample includes about 250,000 clones, around 88% of them seen just once. This receptor was identified in a man aged 35-49 years with active or convalescent COVID-19. The sample comprised peripheral blood.

The CDR3 DNA sequence: TGTGCCAGCTCACCGCCGAACAGGGGTTTTAATGAAAAACTGTTTTTT. It translates to CASSPPNRGFNEKLFF. The gene calls are TRBV18 and TRBJ1-4; 7 positions agree with TRBD1. This CDR3 comprises 16 residues. V lost 3 bases, J lost 4 bases, and 8 bases stayed unmatched. Germline V lookup: CDR1 KGHSH, CDR2 LQKENI. The whole variable domain, remainder taken from reference TRBV18 and TRBJ1-4, is NAGVMQNPRHLVRRRGQEARLRCSPMKGHSHVYWYRQLPEEGLKFMVYLQKENIIDESGMPKERFSAEFPKEGPSILRIQQVVRGDSAAYFCASSPPNRGFNEKLFFGSGTQLSVL.